The TCR beta chain described here comes from a study of response to subunit inactivated influenza vaccine. This clonotype was counted many times. The antigen remains unidentified. Study-wide findings and caveats: Authors suggested each seasonal influenza vaccination recruits few new T cells.

The V and J ends lost 2 bases and 0 bases respectively, with 6 bases between them. The CDR3 covers 15 residues. The germline gives CDR1 SGHRS, CDR2 YFSETQ. One entry per CDR3 protein results from TCRdb running MiXCR on the RT-PCR reads. The sample has around 150,000 distinct CDR3 sequences, about a tenth seen once. This receptor was taken from a man over 45 who received an inactivated influenza vaccine. V gene TRBV5-1 combines with J gene TRBJ2-6; D remains unclear. The specimen was non-naive T cells sorted from PBMCs, collected roughly 47 days after vaccination. This CDR3 reads CASSLMTSGANVLTF. CDR3 bases: TGCGCCAGCAGCTTAATGACCTCTGGGGCCAACGTCCTGACTTTC.